These T cell receptor beta chains were read from a single sample in a study of cytomegalovirus exposure and HLA in healthy donors. The repertoire was sequenced with immunoSEQ multiplex PCR; TCRdb's copy has only in-frame clones and lacks some. The sample includes about 130,000 clones, 74% seen only once; the top ten take 4% to 4.5%. Sequencing was performed on PBMCs. These receptors were collected from a woman aged 50 to 60 in good health and CMV-seropositive. Both conserved end residues are part of each CDR3. Each record gives: clone size, D gene, J gene, V gene, CDR3 protein, CDR3 DNA. The D gene is left open where the match is weak. A clone size is listed for some rows: how often the clone was seen (once, few, many), or a class if it is expanded.

clone size: few
D gene: -
J gene: TRBJ2-3
V gene: TRBV5-6
CDR3 protein: CASSLGDTSTDTQYF
CDR3 DNA: TGTGCCAGCAGCTTGGGTGATACTAGCACAGATACGCAGTATTTT

clone size: -
D gene: TRBD1
J gene: TRBJ2-3
V gene: TRBV18
CDR3 protein: CASSPLDRGTTDTQYF
CDR3 DNA: TGTGCCAGCTCACCCTTGGACAGGGGGACCACAGATACGCAGTATTTT

clone size: few
D gene: -
J gene: TRBJ2-1
V gene: TRBV27
CDR3 protein: CASSQGGEQFF
CDR3 DNA: TGTGCCAGCAGTCAGGGGGGCGAGCAGTTCTTC

clone size: -
D gene: -
J gene: TRBJ2-6
V gene: TRBV7-2
CDR3 protein: CASSYRGRGSSGANVLTF
CDR3 DNA: TGTGCCAGCAGCTATAGGGGCAGGGGTTCTTCTGGGGCCAACGTCCTGACTTTC

clone size: -
D gene: -
J gene: TRBJ1-4
V gene: TRBV4-2
CDR3 protein: CASSQDGGRGQEKLFF
CDR3 DNA: TGTGCCAGCAGCCAAGATGGCGGACGAGGGCAAGAAAAACTGTTTTTT

clone size: -
D gene: -
J gene: TRBJ2-6
V gene: TRBV7-6
CDR3 protein: CASSPPNIAEGRSGANVLTF
CDR3 DNA: TGTGCCAGCAGCCCACCAAATATAGCGGAGGGCCGCTCTGGGGCCAACGTCCTGACTTTC

clone size: -
D gene: -
J gene: TRBJ1-2
V gene: TRBV23-1
CDR3 protein: CASSQSKPGQGPLYGYTF
CDR3 DNA: TGCGCCAGCAGTCAATCAAAACCCGGGCAGGGGCCCCTCTATGGCTACACCTTC

clone size: -
D gene: -
J gene: TRBJ1-5
V gene: TRBV18
CDR3 protein: CASSQLGGDQPQHF
CDR3 DNA: TGTGCCAGCTCACAGTTGGGGGGGGATCAGCCCCAGCATTTT

clone size: -
D gene: -
J gene: TRBJ1-5
V gene: TRBV27
CDR3 protein: CASSGGLSEPQHF
CDR3 DNA: TGCGCCAGCAGTGGGGGACTATCGGAGCCCCAGCATTTT

clone size: once
D gene: TRBD1
J gene: TRBJ2-1
V gene: TRBV5-1
CDR3 protein: CASSWGTGGYDEQFF
CDR3 DNA: TGCGCCAGCAGCTGGGGGACAGGGGGCTATGATGAGCAGTTCTTC

clone size: -
D gene: TRBD2
J gene: TRBJ2-6
V gene: TRBV2
CDR3 protein: CASTRGGRGANVLTF
CDR3 DNA: TGTGCCAGCACCCGGGGGGGGCGCGGGGCCAACGTCCTGACTTTC

clone size: -
D gene: -
J gene: TRBJ1-2
V gene: TRBV19
CDR3 protein: CASSLTETTNYGYTF
CDR3 DNA: TGTGCCAGTAGCTTGACAGAAACTACTAACTATGGCTACACCTTC

clone size: -
D gene: -
J gene: TRBJ1-3
V gene: TRBV4-2
CDR3 protein: CASSRRESSGNTIYF
CDR3 DNA: TGTGCCAGCAGCCGACGGGAGAGCTCTGGAAACACCATATATTTT

clone size: -
D gene: TRBD2
J gene: TRBJ2-7
V gene: TRBV10-2
CDR3 protein: CASSDPGGGAYEQYF
CDR3 DNA: TGCGCCAGCAGTGACCCTGGCGGGGGGGCCTACGAGCAGTACTTC

clone size: -
D gene: -
J gene: TRBJ1-6
V gene: TRBV30
CDR3 protein: CAWGPHPQSPLHF
CDR3 DNA: TGTGCCTGGGGTCCCCACCCCCAGTCGCCCCTCCACTTT

clone size: -
D gene: -
J gene: TRBJ1-5
V gene: TRBV7-6
CDR3 protein: CASSPTGQPQHF
CDR3 DNA: TGTGCCAGCAGCCCTACCGGTCAGCCCCAGCATTTT

clone size: once
D gene: -
J gene: TRBJ1-2
V gene: TRBV5-4
CDR3 protein: CASSLGQGYNYGYTF
CDR3 DNA: TGTGCCAGCAGCTTGGGGCAGGGCTATAACTATGGCTACACCTTC

clone size: -
D gene: -
J gene: TRBJ1-2
V gene: TRBV6-1
CDR3 protein: CASSVQGVDGYTF
CDR3 DNA: TGTGCCAGCAGCGTACAGGGCGTCGATGGCTACACCTTC

clone size: -
D gene: -
J gene: TRBJ2-7
V gene: TRBV5-6
CDR3 protein: CASSLRDEQYF
CDR3 DNA: TGTGCCAGCAGCTTGCGGGACGAGCAGTACTTC

clone size: -
D gene: -
J gene: TRBJ1-1
V gene: TRBV28
CDR3 protein: CASTSTGKARNTEAFF
CDR3 DNA: TGTGCCAGCACCTCCACGGGGAAGGCGAGGAACACTGAAGCTTTCTTT

clone size: once
D gene: -
J gene: TRBJ1-5
V gene: TRBV28
CDR3 protein: CASSAIGTGWNQPQHF
CDR3 DNA: TGTGCCAGCAGTGCCATTGGTACAGGGTGGAATCAGCCCCAGCATTTT

clone size: -
D gene: TRBD1
J gene: TRBJ2-7
V gene: TRBV18
CDR3 protein: CASSIPGQGIYEQYF
CDR3 DNA: TGTGCCAGCTCCATCCCCGGACAGGGGATCTACGAGCAGTACTTC

clone size: -
D gene: TRBD1
J gene: TRBJ1-4
V gene: TRBV7-2
CDR3 protein: CASSSGQGGRHEKLFF
CDR3 DNA: TGTGCCAGCAGCTCCGGACAGGGAGGGCGTCATGAAAAACTGTTTTTT

clone size: -
D gene: -
J gene: TRBJ2-2
V gene: TRBV11-3
CDR3 protein: CASSLGSGTLSGELFF
CDR3 DNA: TGTGCCAGCAGCTTGGGGTCCGGGACACTTTCGGGGGAGCTGTTTTTT

clone size: -
D gene: -
J gene: TRBJ2-3
V gene: TRBV2
CDR3 protein: CASSQRGGSDTQYF
CDR3 DNA: TGTGCCAGCAGTCAGAGGGGGGGCTCAGATACGCAGTATTTT

clone size: once
D gene: TRBD2
J gene: TRBJ2-1
V gene: TRBV9
CDR3 protein: CASSSSGASGDAKFF
CDR3 DNA: TGTGCCAGCAGCTCCTCGGGGGCTAGCGGGGACGCGAAGTTCTTC

clone size: -
D gene: -
J gene: TRBJ2-1
V gene: TRBV4-1
CDR3 protein: CASSQDKRGDYHNEQFF
CDR3 DNA: TGCGCCAGCAGCCAAGATAAGAGGGGGGACTACCACAATGAGCAGTTCTTC

clone size: -
D gene: -
J gene: TRBJ1-3
V gene: TRBV14
CDR3 protein: CASSLPGGSGNTIYF
CDR3 DNA: TGTGCCAGCAGCCTCCCGGGGGGCTCTGGAAACACCATATATTTT